This TCR beta chain was recorded in a study of shared clonotypes between healthy human individuals. Produced via immunoSEQ multiplex PCR; TCRdb's table is partial and in-frame only. Of some 2 million clones in the sample, roughly 96% are singletons; the top ten hold 0.1% to 0.15%. Germline V gene sequence: CDR1 SNHLY, CDR2 FYNNEI. The CDR3 is 14 amino acids. Trimming stripped 7 bases from V and 0 bases from J, with 13 bases between. The chain carries TRBV2 and TRBJ2-7, with D perhaps matching TRBD1 (5 bases). This clonotype was sampled from a man younger than 30 in good health. The sample comprised naive CD4+ T cells sorted from blood. The subset: CD45RA+ positively selected. CDR3 in amino acids: CASNDDSPSYEQYF. CDR3 nucleotides: TGTGCCAGCAACGACGACAGTCCCTCCTACGAGCAGTACTTC.